The 28 T cell receptor beta chains listed next were all sequenced from one sample in a study of CD8 T cells in ankylosing spondylitis. From the 5' RACE reads, TCRdb called clonotypes with MiXCR, one entry per CDR3 protein. Of 100,000 to 150,000 distinct CDR3 sequences in the sample, 6% to 8.5% were seen once. The sequencing input was blood, either unsorted or a sorted T cell fraction (not recorded which). These receptors all stem from a male donor with ankylosing spondylitis or in good health (not recorded which).

The sample holds many counts of this clonotype. CDR3 amino acids: CSASGTATNEKLFF. The CDR3 DNA follows: TGCAGTGCTAGTGGAACTGCAACTAATGAAAAACTGTTTTTT. This sequence joins TRBV20-1 and TRBJ1-4; no definite D call. The ends were cut back, 3 bases at V and 0 bases at J, with 8 bases in the middle. In germline, CDR1 is DFQATT, CDR2 SNEGSKA (reference sequence). This CDR3 has 14 amino acids.

This clonotype was observed many times. The chain is built from TRBV5-1 and TRBJ2-3; D is unresolved. V gave up 2 bases and J gave up 0 bases, with 7 bases separating them. There are 14 residues in the CDR3. Germline values: CDR1 SGHRS, CDR2 YFSETQ. DNA for the CDR3: TGCGCCAGCAGCTTTACGTACAGCACAGATACGCAGTATTTT. Translating gives CASSFTYSTDTQYF.

This clonotype was counted at least ten times. The V gene is TRBV12-3 or TRBV12-4, the J gene TRBJ1-5; 7 nucleotides agree with TRBD1. The CDR3 consists of 14 residues. The V gene end was trimmed by 5 bases and the J gene end by 2 bases; junction bases not matched to a gene: 3. CDR3 DNA sequence: TGTGCCAGCAGTACCCAGGGGGGCAATCAGCCCCAGCATTTT. Its translation: CASSTQGGNQPQHF.

The chain combines TRBV5-6 with TRBJ2-4; D might be TRBD1 (5 bases). The germline CDR1 and CDR2 sequences are SGHDT and YYEEEE. Trimming shortened V by 2 bases and J by 0 bases, and 12 bases separated the two germline ends. The CDR3 extends over 16 amino acids. The CDR3 loop is CASSFREAGAKNIQYF. The CDR3 DNA reads as TGTGCCAGCAGCTTCAGGGAAGCTGGAGCCAAAAACATTCAGTACTTC.

This clonotype was counted ten times or more. This chain links TRBV20-1 with TRBJ1-5; D is unclear. The CDR3 loop spans 14 amino acids. The germline CDR1 and CDR2 sequences are DFQATT and SNEGSKA (reference sequence). V was trimmed by 4 bases and J by 1 base, leaving 11 bases between them. CDR3 protein: CSAKRPSSNQPQHF. The CDR3 DNA reads as TGCAGTGCTAAGAGGCCATCAAGCAATCAGCCCCAGCATTTT.

At least ten counts were recorded for this clonotype. The chain has TRBV6-2 or TRBV6-3 and TRBJ2-3; 13 bases are shared with TRBD2. CDR1 is MNHEY and CDR2 is SVGEGT in the germline V gene. CDR3 length: 15 amino acids. Trimming removed 8 bases from V and 5 bases from J; junction bases left unmatched: 7. CDR3 in amino acids: CASLRTSGSRDTQYF. In nucleotides, the CDR3 is TGTGCCAGCTTGAGGACTAGCGGGAGCCGAGATACGCAGTATTTT.

This clonotype has a count of ten or more. This sequence joins TRBV7-2 and TRBJ2-1; 9 nucleotides match TRBD2. The germline V gene has CDR1 SGHTA and CDR2 FQGNSA. This CDR3 is 15 amino acids long. V lost 0 bases, J lost 9 bases, and 6 bases stayed unmatched. Here the CDR3 reads CASSLASGSLGEQFF. CDR3 in DNA: TGTGCCAGCAGCTTAGCTAGCGGGAGCTTGGGTGAGCAGTTCTTC.

This clonotype was counted ten times or more. The chain recombines TRBV5-1 with TRBJ2-2, with 8 bases matching TRBD1. Trimming took 4 bases from V and 0 from J; bases not matched to a gene: 2. The CDR3 has 15 residues. Germline CDR1 and CDR2: SGHRS and YFSETQ. The CDR3 DNA sequence: TGCGCCAGCAGCACGGGACAGGCGAACACCGGGGAGCTGTTTTTT. Amino acid sequence: CASSTGQANTGELFF.

There are many counts of this clonotype. The chain links TRBV29-1 to TRBJ2-2; D perhaps matches TRBD1 (6 bases). Germline CDR1 is SQVTM and CDR2 is ANQGSEA. Trimming removed 6 bases from V and 3 bases from J, with 17 bases in between. The CDR3 extends over 15 amino acids. The CDR3 is CSVTVGTTDTGELFF. CDR3 coding DNA: TGCAGCGTGACAGTTGGGACAACTGACACCGGGGAGCTGTTTTTT.

This clonotype was counted many times. This sequence joins TRBV6-6 and TRBJ2-5; no clear D. The germline CDR1 and CDR2 sequences are MNHNY and SVGAGI (reference sequence). The V and J ends lost 6 bases and 2 bases respectively, with 4 bases between them. The CDR3 consists of 11 residues. CDR3 DNA: TGTGCCAGCAGGAGACAAGAGACCCAGTACTTC. Translation: CASRRQETQYF.

This clonotype has ten or more counts. The chain joins TRBV6-1 to TRBJ2-1; 11 bases are a match to TRBD2. The CDR3 spans 14 residues. Trimming removed 8 bases from V and 5 bases from J; junction bases left unmatched: 5. The germline V gene encodes CDR1 MNHNS and CDR2 SASEGT. Here the CDR3 reads CASLLAGGHNEQFF. CDR3 DNA sequence: TGTGCCAGCCTCCTAGCGGGAGGCCACAATGAGCAGTTCTTC.

This clonotype was recorded many times. The V and J genes are TRBV20-1 and TRBJ2-3; tentatively, D is TRBD2 (6 bases). The germline V and J ends were trimmed by 3 bases and 2 bases, with 15 bases remaining between them. The germline V gene encodes CDR1 DFQATT and CDR2 SNEGSKA (reference sequence). The CDR3 covers 15 residues. The chain's CDR3 is CSASGRAQNTDTQYF. The CDR3, as DNA: TGCAGTGCTAGCGGGAGAGCCCAAAACACAGATACGCAGTATTTT.

Here the CDR3 reads CSASEIRQGVKYEQYF. Written as DNA, the CDR3 is TGCAGTGCTAGTGAAATCAGGCAGGGGGTTAAATACGAGCAGTACTTC. The chain couples TRBV20-1 to TRBJ2-7; 7 nucleotides line up with TRBD1. Germline assignment: CDR1 DFQATT and CDR2 SNEGSKA (reference sequence). There are 16 residues in the CDR3. Losses at the gene ends were 3 bases for V and 4 bases for J; bases not matched to a gene: 15.

This clonotype was seen many times. The rearrangement links TRBV20-1 to TRBJ2-5; D remains ambiguous. This CDR3 comprises 14 residues. In germline, CDR1 is DFQATT, CDR2 SNEGSKA (reference sequence). The ends were cut back, 0 bases at V and 5 bases at J, with 13 bases in the middle. CDR3 bases: TGCAGTGCTAGAGATCTTGGCAGGTCGGAGACCCAGTACTTC. The encoded protein is CSARDLGRSETQYF.

This clonotype was counted ten times or more. In DNA, the CDR3 is TGTGCCAGCAGCCAAGGAGCGGGGGAGCAGTACTTC. Translated, it gives CASSQGAGEQYF. The gene calls are TRBV3-1 and TRBJ2-7; 7 nucleotides align to TRBD2. The CDR3 extends over 12 amino acids. Germline values: CDR1 LGHDT, CDR2 YNNKEL (reference sequence). V dropped 1 base and J dropped 7; count of bases not matched to a gene: 1.

This clonotype was picked up many times. The CDR3 nucleotides are TGTGCCAGCAGGCGACAGGCGAACACTGAAGCTTTCTTT. Amino acid sequence: CASRRQANTEAFF. The chain has TRBV6-1 and TRBJ1-1; a possible D gene is TRBD1 (6 bases). V lost 6 bases, J lost 1 base, and 9 bases lay in between. The CDR3 contains 13 residues. Per the germline V gene, CDR1 is MNHNS and CDR2 is SASEGT.

This clonotype showed up many times. The CDR3 nucleotides read TGTGCCAGCAGCCCTACCGGCAGGGCTGTCGACGAGCAGTACTTC. Protein product: CASSPTGRAVDEQYF. The chain is built from TRBV3-1 and TRBJ2-7; D is possibly TRBD1 (5 bases). CDR3 length equals 15 residues. The ends were cut back, 4 bases at V and 5 bases at J, with 18 bases in the middle. Germline V gives CDR1 LGHDT, CDR2 YNNKEL (reference sequence).

The table lists this clonotype with many counts. This chain joins TRBV28 and TRBJ1-3, with D perhaps matching TRBD1 (6 bases). With 0 bases removed from V and 0 bases from J, the gap between germline ends came to 12 bases. Per germline, CDR1 MDHEN and CDR2 SYDVKM. CDR3 length equals 17 residues. The chain's CDR3 is CASSLWRQARSGNTIYF. CDR3 nucleotides: TGTGCCAGCAGTTTATGGCGACAGGCCCGCTCTGGAAACACCATATATTTT.

This clonotype showed up many times. V gene TRBV7-9 combines with J gene TRBJ1-3, with D hard to call. Germline values: CDR1 SEHNR, CDR2 FQNEAQ (reference sequence). This CDR3 spans 16 amino acids. V dropped 5 bases and J dropped 0 bases, with 14 bases sitting between them. The CDR3 region is CASSASLLRSGNTIYF. The DNA for the CDR3 is TGTGCCAGCAGCGCCTCGCTACTCCGCTCTGGAAACACCATATATTTT.

Ten or more counts support this clonotype. The chain couples TRBV30 to TRBJ2-2; weak D call: TRBD2 (6 bases). Trimming removed 4 bases at V and 2 bases at J, with 11 bases between. This CDR3 has 14 amino acids. The germline CDR1 and CDR2 sequences are GTSNPN and SVGIG (reference sequence). This CDR3 is CAWKRTTNTGELFF. The CDR3 DNA reads as TGTGCCTGGAAAAGGACTACCAACACCGGGGAGCTGTTTTTT. The complete variable domain, with remaining parts taken from reference TRBV30 and TRBJ2-2, reads SQTIHQWPATLVQPVGSPLSLECTVEGTSNPNLYWYRQAAGRGLQLLFYSVGIGQISSEVPQNLSASRPQDRQFILSSKKLLLSDSGFYLCAWKRTTNTGELFFGEGSRLTVL.

This clonotype has at least ten counts. The chain is built from TRBV10-3 and TRBJ1-5; D not certain. This CDR3 has 14 residues. The germline V and J ends were trimmed by 3 bases and 4 bases, with 10 bases remaining between them. The germline V gene has CDR1 ENHRY and CDR2 SYGVKD. As DNA, the CDR3 is TGTGCCATCAGTGACGGACGAAGTAATCAGCCCCAGCATTTT. It specifies CAISDGRSNQPQHF.

This clonotype was observed at least ten times. This chain connects TRBV20-1 to TRBJ1-2; TRBD1 matches 12 bases. The CDR3 is 14 residues long. CDR1 and CDR2 from the germline V gene are DFQATT and SNEGSKA (reference sequence). The trim removed 5 bases at V and 6 bases at J, leaving 7 bases unmatched. CDR3 coding DNA: TGCAGTGCTTCCTGGGACAGGGGGCACAATGGCTACACCTTC. Encoded protein: CSASWDRGHNGYTF.

This chain uses TRBV4-2 with TRBJ2-3; D is ambiguous. This CDR3 is 15 amino acids long. Trimming removed 0 bases from V and 4 bases from J, with 11 bases in between. Germline V gives CDR1 LGHNA, CDR2 YNFKEQ. CDR3 in DNA: TGTGCCAGCAGCCAAGATCTCATTGGTGCAGATACGCAGTATTTT. Its protein product is CASSQDLIGADTQYF.

This clonotype occurred many times. The V call is TRBV15, the J call TRBJ2-1; unclear D gene. The V gene lost 0 bases and the J gene lost 7 bases, with 1 base spanning the gap. This CDR3 contains 11 residues. CDR1 and CDR2 from the germline V gene are LNHNV and YYDKDF (reference sequence). CDR3 residues: CATSRDNEQFF. The CDR3 bases are TGTGCCACCAGCAGAGATAATGAGCAGTTCTTC.

This clonotype was seen repeatedly, ten times or more. The V and J genes are TRBV30 and TRBJ1-2; D may be TRBD1 (6 bases). The V gene's germline CDR1 is GTSNPN and CDR2 SVGIG (reference sequence). V lost 2 bases to trimming and J lost 6 bases, with 16 bases between them. This CDR3 spans 14 amino acids. DNA of the CDR3: TGTGCCTGGAGTTCGATCGACAGGCTTGATGGCTACACCTTC. Translating gives CAWSSIDRLDGYTF.

In this sample, this clonotype turned up a few times. The CDR3, as DNA: TGTGCCAGCAGCCAAGATTGGGGAACTAATGAAAAACTGTTTTTT. Translation: CASSQDWGTNEKLFF. This sequence joins TRBV14 and TRBJ1-4; D remains ambiguous. The germline V gene has CDR1 SGHDN and CDR2 FVKESK. V was trimmed by 0 bases and J by 1 base, leaving 6 bases between them. This CDR3 comprises 15 residues.

This clonotype was counted ten times or more. This chain uses TRBV5-1 with TRBJ1-2; 11 bases are a match to TRBD1. The CDR3 is made up of 15 amino acids. The germline V gene has CDR1 SGHRS and CDR2 YFSETQ. V lost 4 bases, J lost 3 bases, and 5 bases stayed unmatched. In DNA form, the CDR3 reads TGCGCCAGCAGCCCAGGACAGGGGGCAGACTATGGCTACACCTTC. Translation gives CASSPGQGADYGYTF.

This clonotype was observed many times. The chain couples TRBV7-6 to TRBJ2-1; D is tentatively TRBD1 or TRBD2 (7 bases each). The V end lost 2 bases, the J end lost 8 bases, and 19 bases lay between the germline ends. From germline, CDR1 is SGHVS and CDR2 FNYEAQ. The CDR3 totals 16 residues. DNA for the CDR3: TGTGCCAGCAGCTTATCGGCAGGGGGGGCATGGGATGAGCAGTTCTTC. Protein product: CASSLSAGGAWDEQFF.